These T cell receptor beta chains were read from a single sample in a study of cytomegalovirus exposure and HLA in healthy donors. Assay used: immunoSEQ multiplex PCR; TCRdb lists only in-frame clones, some missing. The sample carries approximately 110,000 clones, 73% recorded once. The specimen sequenced was PBMCs. The origin of the receptors is a man aged 55 to 70 in good health and CMV-seropositive. Each CDR3 is given with its conserved first and last residue. The D gene is left open where the match is weak. Size tells how often a clone was seen (once, few, many) or the class of an expanded clone, and some rows leave it out.

.,TRBV28,TRBD1,TRBJ2-4,TGTGCCAGCAGTTCCGGGACAGGGACCCTAGCCAAAAACATTCAGTACTTC,CASSSGTGTLAKNIQYF
.,TRBV2,TRBD2,TRBJ2-7,TGTGCCAGGTCGATTCTAGCCGGGACTAGCGGGGACCTCTACGAGCAGTACTTC,CARSILAGTSGDLYEQYF
medium-sized,TRBV5-1,.,TRBJ2-1,TGCGCCAGCAGCTGGGACAACTCCTACAATGAGCAGTTCTTC,CASSWDNSYNEQFF
.,TRBV11-2,TRBD1,TRBJ2-1,TGTGCCAGCAGCTGGGACAGGGGCTATTCTGAGCAGTTCTTC,CASSWDRGYSEQFF
few,TRBV6-5,TRBD1,TRBJ1-1,TGTGCCAGCAGTCCGGGACAGCACGTTGAAGCTTTCTTT,CASSPGQHVEAFF
.,TRBV4-1,.,TRBJ1-3,TGCGCCAGCAGCCAAGATAGCCGACTCGGAAACACCATATATTTT,CASSQDSRLGNTIYF
few,TRBV27,.,TRBJ1-2,TGTGCCAGCAGTTCGAGCAGGGGCTATGGCTACACCTTC,CASSSSRGYGYTF
.,TRBV14,.,TRBJ1-3,TGTGCCAGCAGCCCCGGGTACGTCGGAAACACCATATATTTT,CASSPGYVGNTIYF
few,TRBV5-6,TRBD1,TRBJ2-1,TGTGCCAGCAGATCCCTGAGACAGGGGAAAGCAAGTGAGCAGTTCTTC,CASRSLRQGKASEQFF
.,TRBV12-2,.,TRBJ1-6,TGTGCAAGTCGCTTAGGGAGGGGGCAAGGTTCACCCCTCCACTTT,CASRLGRGQGSPLHF
.,TRBV19,TRBD1,TRBJ1-2,TGTGCCAGTAGAATAGGGACAGGGGAAGGCTACACCTTC,CASRIGTGEGYTF
.,TRBV6-1,TRBD1,TRBJ2-1,TGTGCCACCGTCGACCTAGGGGGCCACTACAATGAGCAGTTCTTC,CATVDLGGHYNEQFF
.,TRBV9,TRBD1,TRBJ1-6,TGTGCCAGCAGCGCTGGGGACAGTTCCTTTGGGGCCCTCCACTTT,CASSAGDSSFGALHF
.,TRBV7-2,.,TRBJ2-5,TGTGCCAGCAGCTGGCTTGGGCCTTCCCAAGAGACCCAGTACTTC,CASSWLGPSQETQYF
.,TRBV4-2,.,TRBJ2-1,TGTGCCAGCAGCCAAGGACCCAGGTCCAACAATGAGCAGTTCTTC,CASSQGPRSNNEQFF